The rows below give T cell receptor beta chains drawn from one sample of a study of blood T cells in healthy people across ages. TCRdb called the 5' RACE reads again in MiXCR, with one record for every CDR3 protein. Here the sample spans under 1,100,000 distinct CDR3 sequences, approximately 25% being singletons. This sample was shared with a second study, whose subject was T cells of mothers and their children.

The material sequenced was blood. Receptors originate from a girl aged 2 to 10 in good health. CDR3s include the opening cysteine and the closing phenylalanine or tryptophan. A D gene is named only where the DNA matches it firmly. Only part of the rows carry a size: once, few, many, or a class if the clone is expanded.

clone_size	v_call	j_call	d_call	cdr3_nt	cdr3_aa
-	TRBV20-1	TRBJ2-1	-	TGCAGTGCTAGAGAGTCTCCTTGGTCCTACAATGAGCAGTTCTTC	CSARESPWSYNEQFF
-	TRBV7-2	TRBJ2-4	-	TGTGCCAGCAGCTTAGGGGGAATTTCGGGGTGGAAAAACATTCAGTACTTC	CASSLGGISGWKNIQYF
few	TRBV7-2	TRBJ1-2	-	TGTGCCGGCAGCTTATCTATCGGGGGCGCAGGGGGCTACACCTTC	CAGSLSIGGAGGYTF
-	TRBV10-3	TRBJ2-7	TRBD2	TGTGCCATCAGTGACCCCCCCAGCGGGAGGCCCCCCGAGCAGTACTTC	CAISDPPSGRPPEQYF
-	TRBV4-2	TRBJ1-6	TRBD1	TGTGCCAGCAGCCAAATCCCGGGACAGATATATTATTATAATTCACCCCTCCACTTT	CASSQIPGQIYYYNSPLHF
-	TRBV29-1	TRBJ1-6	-	TGCAGCGTGCACGAGGGCTCCTATAATTCACCCCTCCACTTT	CSVHEGSYNSPLHF
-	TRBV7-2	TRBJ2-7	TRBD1	TGTGCCAGCAGCTGGGGGACAGGGAAGACGGAGCAGTACTTC	CASSWGTGKTEQYF
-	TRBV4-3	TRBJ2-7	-	TGCGCCAGCAGCCAAGGTCGGCGGGCCTCCTACGAGCAGTACTTC	CASSQGRRASYEQYF
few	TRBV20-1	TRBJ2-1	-	TGCAGTGCTCCTCGGGTGGGTTTCTTTGAGCAGTTCTTC	CSAPRVGFFEQFF
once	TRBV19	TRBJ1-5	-	TGTGCCAGTAGTAGCCTAGGGGAGTCTAGCAATCAGCCCCAGCATTTT	CASSSLGESSNQPQHF
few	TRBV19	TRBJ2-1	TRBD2	TGTGCCAGTAGTATGGAGGGCGGGAGCTCCTACAATGAGCAGTTCTTC	CASSMEGGSSYNEQFF
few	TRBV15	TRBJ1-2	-	TGTGCCACCAGCAGAGATCCACAGGGCCTCTATGGCTACACCTTC	CATSRDPQGLYGYTF
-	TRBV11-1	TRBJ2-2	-	TGTGCCAGCAGCCCCCGATTAGGGTCCGGGGAGCTGTTTTTT	CASSPRLGSGELFF
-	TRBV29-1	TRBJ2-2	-	TGCAGCGCGACCCATAGCACCGGGGAGCTGTTTTTT	CSATHSTGELFF
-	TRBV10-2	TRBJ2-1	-	TGCGCCAGCAGTGATTCCGGGGGAGCGTACAATGAGCAGTTCTTC	CASSDSGGAYNEQFF
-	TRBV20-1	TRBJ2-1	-	TGCAGTGCTAGATCCCCCAGAGCGCCTGGGGACAATGAGCAGTTCTTC	CSARSPRAPGDNEQFF
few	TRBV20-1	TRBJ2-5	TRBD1	TGCAGTGCTGCTCTGGCAGGGGGCGACTTAGTGGGAGAGACCCAGTACTTC	CSAALAGGDLVGETQYF
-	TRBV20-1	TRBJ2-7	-	TGCAGTGCTAGCGACCCAACCGGATTATCATACGAGCAGTACTTC	CSASDPTGLSYEQYF
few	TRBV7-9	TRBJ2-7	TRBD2	TGTGCCAGCAGCGCTGATGCGGGAGTAATTGAGCAGTACTTC	CASSADAGVIEQYF
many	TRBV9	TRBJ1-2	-	TGTGCCAGCAGCGTGGCAGAGGGCTATGGCTACACCTTC	CASSVAEGYGYTF
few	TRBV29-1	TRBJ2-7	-	TGCAGCGTTGCAAGCTCATCCTACGAGCAGTACTTC	CSVASSSYEQYF
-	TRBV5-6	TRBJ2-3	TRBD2	TGTGCCAGCAGCTTGAGATCTAGCGGGAGCTCAGATACGCAGTATTTT	CASSLRSSGSSDTQYF
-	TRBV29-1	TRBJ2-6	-	TGCAGCGTTCAGATCGCTGGGGCCAACGTCCTGACTTTC	CSVQIAGANVLTF
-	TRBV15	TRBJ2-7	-	TGTGCCACCAGCAGAGAACCAGTCCGAGACTACGAGCAGTACTTC	CATSREPVRDYEQYF
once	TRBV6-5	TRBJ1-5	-	TGTGCCAGCAGGAGACGGAAAGATAGCAATCAGCCCCAGCATTTT	CASRRRKDSNQPQHF
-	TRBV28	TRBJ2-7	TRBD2	TGTGCCAGCAGTTTCAGGCCCGGACTAGCTACGTACTTC	CASSFRPGLATYF